This T cell receptor beta chain derives from a study of T cells in Graves' hyperthyroidism and ophthalmopathy. Study conclusions and caveats: The model anticipated ophthalmopathy a median about six months pre-onset.

CDR3 size: 14 residues. Between the trimmed V and J ends, which lost 5 bases and 2 bases, there was a span of 12 bases. Germline lookup yields CDR1 ENHRY and CDR2 SYGVKD. Concerning this clonotype: Its specificity is not known.

Patients with uncontrolled infections, other autoimmune diseases, pregnancy or lactation were excluded. Amplification of TCR beta CDR3 regions used RNA as the template. TCR CDR3 regions were first amplified by RT-PCR with HTBI primers. Via MiXCR, TCRdb re-called the multiplex PCR reads, giving one row per CDR3 protein. The table has about 640,000 distinct CDR3 sequences, roughly 45% seen once. The sequencing sample was made of peripheral blood or thyroid tissue (not recorded which). V gene TRBV10-3 combines with J gene TRBJ2-5; D remains ambiguous. This receptor was taken from an adult man with Graves' disease, either hyperthyroidism or ophthalmopathy (not recorded which). The CDR3, as DNA: TGTGCCATCAGTTTTTCCTGGACGCAAGAGACCCAGTACTTC. Translation gives CAISFSWTQETQYF.